Here is one T cell receptor (beta chain) with its context. Antigen unknown. The data derive from a study of T cells after yellow fever vaccination. Notes on the study in general: Although most clonotypes did not, a small share appeared in both CD4 and CD8 compartments.

A universal primer site and UMIs were added as TCR cDNA was made by 5'RACE template switching. TCRdb reprocessed the 5' RACE reads with MiXCR, giving one entry per CDR3 protein. This sample yields some 350,000 distinct CDR3 sequences, of which over 4% are seen a single time; under 30% belongs to the top ten. There are 13 residues in the CDR3. The germline CDR1 and CDR2 sequences are SGHAT and FQNNGV. V gave up 8 bases and J gave up 1 base, with 11 bases separating them. The chain employs TRBV11-2 and TRBJ1-1; D may be TRBD1 (5 bases). The sequence derives from a man aged 18 to 30 who received the YFV17D yellow fever vaccine. Sequences were derived from PBMCs, sampled 5 days after the yellow fever booster vaccination. The CDR3 is CASGGHTNTEAFF. The CDR3, as DNA: TGTGCCAGCGGAGGACACACGAACACTGAAGCTTTCTTT.